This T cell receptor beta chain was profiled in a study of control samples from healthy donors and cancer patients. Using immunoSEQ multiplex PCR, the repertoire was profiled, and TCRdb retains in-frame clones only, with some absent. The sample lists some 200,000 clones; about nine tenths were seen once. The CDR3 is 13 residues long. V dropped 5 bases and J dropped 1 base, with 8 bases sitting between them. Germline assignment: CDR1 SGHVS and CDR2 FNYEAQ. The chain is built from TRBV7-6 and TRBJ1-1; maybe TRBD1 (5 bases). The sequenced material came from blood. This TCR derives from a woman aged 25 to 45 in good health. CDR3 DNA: TGTGCCAGCAGCCCGGGACGGAACACTGAAGCTTTCTTT. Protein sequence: CASSPGRNTEAFF.